What follows describes a single T cell receptor beta chain. This specimen includes other DNA sequences encoding the same CDR3. This sample was taken from a study of cytomegalovirus exposure and HLA in healthy donors. Primers included in the PCR were 60 Vbeta and 13 Jbeta primers. This table comes from immunoSEQ multiplex PCR, and its TCRdb copy is limited to in-frame clones, with some not included. This sample yields tens of thousands of clones, of which roughly three quarters are seen a single time; less than 3% belongs to the top ten. There are 15 residues in the CDR3. Germline V gives CDR1 MRHNA, CDR2 SNTAGT. Trimming removed 3 bases at V and 6 bases at J, with 17 bases between.

The clonotype was recovered from a woman in her 30s in good health and CMV-seronegative. Material for sequencing was PBMCs. V usage is TRBV6-4 and J usage is TRBJ1-1; D might be TRBD1 (6 bases). In DNA, the CDR3 is TGTGCCAGCAGTGAGCAATGGGGGGGCGGAGCTGAAGCTTTCTTT. Its translation is CASSEQWGGGAEAFF.